Below, 27 T cell receptor beta chains from the same sample are listed, as sequenced in a study of CD4 T cells in relation to SARS-CoV-2 and coronaviruses. Before the COVID-19 pandemic, during about 2011-2019, CD4+ T cells were taken from unexposed donors. Isolation of CD4+ T cells took place after about 9 days in culture. Clones were sequenced by immunoSEQ multiplex PCR, and TCRdb holds only the in-frame ones, with some missing. There are around 20,000 clones in the sample; more than 70% occur only once, and about 18% lies in the top ten. Antigen specificity for these receptors is unknown. Sequences were obtained from CD4+ T cells from PBMCs, cultured in vitro. The origin of the receptors is a human donor in good health.

The genes are TRBV7-2 and TRBJ2-5; D gene uncertain. The CDR3 is made up of 13 amino acids. The V and J ends lost 3 bases and 7 bases respectively, with 12 bases between them. Germline CDR1 SGHTA, CDR2 FQGNSA. The CDR3 reads CASSFGRSGTQYF. CDR3 sequence (DNA): TGTGCCAGCAGCTTTGGGCGGTCCGGGACCCAGTACTTC.

V gene TRBV7-3 combines with J gene TRBJ2-3; the D is unclear. Germline V gene sequence: CDR1 SGHTA, CDR2 FQGTGA. The length of the CDR3 is 12 residues. V lost 1 base to trimming and J lost 6 bases, with 5 bases between them. The CDR3 region has the DNA TGTGCCAGCAGCTTAAATGACGATACGCAGTATTTT. It codes for CASSLNDDTQYF.

CDR3: CASSLDRPTNEKLFF. In DNA, the CDR3 is TGCGCCAGCAGCTTGGACCGTCCAACTAATGAAAAACTGTTTTTT. The chain recombines TRBV5-1 with TRBJ1-4, with D unclear. Between the trimmed V and J ends, which lost 0 bases and 0 bases, there was a span of 6 bases. Germline assignment: CDR1 SGHRS and CDR2 YFSETQ. The CDR3 is made up of 15 amino acids.

J is TRBJ2-7 and V is TRBV7-9; TRBD1 is a possible D gene (6 bases). The CDR3 contains 18 residues. With 1 base removed from V and 2 bases from J, the gap between germline ends came to 21 bases. Germline CDR1 is SEHNR and CDR2 is FQNEAQ (reference sequence). CDR3 in DNA: TGTGCCAGCAGCTTAGGGAGGCTACAGGGCCCTCCTGCCTACGAGCAGTACTTC. Translation: CASSLGRLQGPPAYEQYF.

The CDR3 sequence is CASSFSPDNLDEQFF. As DNA, the CDR3 is TGTGCCAGCAGCTTCTCGCCGGACAATCTCGATGAGCAGTTCTTC. The chain links TRBV28 to TRBJ2-1, with D tentatively TRBD1 (5 bases). The germline V gene has CDR1 MDHEN and CDR2 SYDVKM. The germline V and J ends were trimmed by 6 bases and 8 bases, with 20 bases remaining between them. The CDR3 covers 15 residues.

Points on this clone: A junction end diverges from the germline sequence, so it may reflect a read error. The genes are TRBV28 and TRBJ1-5; D remains ambiguous. This CDR3 is 12 amino acids long. Per the germline V gene, CDR1 is MDHEN and CDR2 is SYDVKM. The CDR3 DNA reads as TGTGCCAGCGGTTTACCTGGATCGCCCCAGCATTTT. It yields the protein CASGLPGSPQHF.

The chain has TRBV10-1 and TRBJ2-5, with D perhaps matching TRBD1 or TRBD2 (5 bases each). V gave up 6 bases and J gave up 1 base, with 12 bases separating them. The CDR3 length is 14 residues. Germline V lookup: CDR1 WNHNN, CDR2 SYGVQD (reference sequence). CDR3 sequence: CASRADGAQETQYF. Here the CDR3 DNA reads TGCGCCAGCAGGGCCGACGGGGCCCAAGAGACCCAGTACTTC.

The count of this clone is one. The rearrangement joins TRBV4-1 to TRBJ2-1, with a tentative D call TRBD2 (6 bases). The CDR3 length is 16 residues. The ends were cut back, 7 bases at V and 5 bases at J, with 21 bases in the middle. Germline loops: CDR1 MGHRA, CDR2 YSYEKL. CDR3 in amino acids: CASMTEPGRTNNEQFF. The DNA for the CDR3 is TGCGCCAGCATGACAGAACCAGGGAGGACAAACAATGAGCAGTTCTTC.

This clone occurred a few times. This rearrangement joins TRBV10-2 to TRBJ2-7; D not certain. The CDR3 runs 10 residues. Germline-derived CDR1 and CDR2 are WSHSY and SAAADI. Trimming shortened V by 11 bases and J by 4 bases, and 9 bases separated the two germline ends. The CDR3 region is CAGDGYEQYF. In nucleotides, the CDR3 is TGCGCCGGCGACGGTTACGAGCAGTACTTC.

The chain recombines TRBV19 with TRBJ1-5; tentatively, D is TRBD1 (5 bases). Germline-derived CDR1 and CDR2 are LNHDA and SQIVND (reference sequence). This CDR3 region has 17 residues. Between the trimmed V and J ends, which lost 3 bases and 6 bases, there was a span of 21 bases. The CDR3 loop is CASSIEFLGGVGQPQHF. The CDR3, as DNA: TGTGCCAGTAGTATTGAGTTTTTGGGAGGGGTCGGTCAGCCCCAGCATTTT.

CDR3 protein: CALSSPIALGEQYF. CDR3 coding DNA: TGTGCCTTATCCTCCCCGATCGCCCTCGGCGAGCAGTACTTC. The chain carries TRBV30 and TRBJ2-7; D gene uncertain. The CDR3 is 14 residues long. The germline V gene encodes CDR1 GTSNPN and CDR2 SVGIG (reference sequence). V lost 7 bases and J 6 bases, leaving 22 bases between the germline ends.

This chain links TRBV12-3 or TRBV12-4 with TRBJ1-2; unclear D gene. V shed 3 bases and J shed 7 bases, with 6 bases lying between them. The CDR3 has 11 residues. The CDR3 protein is CASSFGSGYTF. The CDR3 nucleotides are TGTGCCAGCAGTTTCGGTAGTGGCTACACCTTC.

V gene TRBV12-3 or TRBV12-4 combines with J gene TRBJ1-4, with a possible D match to TRBD1 (5 bases). V was shortened by 4 bases and J by 7 bases, with 10 bases between the two germline ends. The CDR3 consists of 13 residues. The CDR3 coding sequence is TGTGCCAGCAGTTCCGGCAGGGTTGAAAAACTGTTTTTT. As protein: CASSSGRVEKLFF.

The chain carries TRBV27 and TRBJ2-3; no reliable D call. This CDR3 is 15 amino acids long. The ends were cut back, 6 bases at V and 0 bases at J, with 13 bases in the middle. Germline loops: CDR1 MNHEY, CDR2 SMNVEV (reference sequence). The CDR3 sequence: CASSPPFSSTDTQYF. For the CDR3, the DNA is TGTGCCAGCAGCCCACCCTTCTCCAGCACAGATACGCAGTATTTT.

This rearrangement joins TRBV9 to TRBJ1-2; 10 bases align to TRBD1. The V segment lost 4 bases and the J segment 8 bases; nucleotides outside the gene matches: 14. Germline values: CDR1 SGDLS, CDR2 YYNGEE. CDR3 length: 16 residues. CDR3 amino acids: CASSPLIRGQGTGYTF. The CDR3 DNA reads TGTGCCAGCAGCCCTCTAATCCGGGGACAGGGGACCGGCTACACCTTC.

V gene TRBV7-9 combines with J gene TRBJ1-4, with TRBD1 matching 8 bases. The CDR3 has 15 residues. Germline-derived CDR1 and CDR2 are SEHNR and FQNEAQ (reference sequence). The V gene end was trimmed by 5 bases and the J gene end by 4 bases; junction bases not matched to a gene: 6. The CDR3 loop is CASSLGDRINEKLFF. CDR3 in DNA: TGTGCCAGCAGCCTAGGGGACAGGATTAATGAAAAACTGTTTTTT.

The chain links TRBV29-1 to TRBJ1-2; TRBD1 matches 10 bases. From germline, CDR1 is SQVTM and CDR2 ANQGSEA. J lost 6 bases, V lost 7 bases, and 5 bases had no gene match. The CDR3 is made up of 12 amino acids. CDR3 protein: CSGGTGDNGYTF. The CDR3 nucleotides read TGCAGCGGCGGGACAGGGGACAATGGCTACACCTTC.

This rearrangement joins TRBV28 to TRBJ2-3; D perhaps matches TRBD1 (5 bases). The V end was cut by 1 base, the J end by 0 bases, with 11 bases between. The germline V gene has CDR1 MDHEN and CDR2 SYDVKM. This CDR3 contains 16 residues. CDR3 DNA sequence: TGTGCCAGCAGTTTATCCCAGGGATCCAGCACAGATACGCAGTATTTT. As protein: CASSLSQGSSTDTQYF.

The V call is TRBV7-9, the J call TRBJ2-7, with TRBD2 matching over 10 bases. Germline CDR1 reads SEHNR; CDR2 reads FQNEAQ (reference sequence). Trimming at V came to 4 bases and at J to 3 bases, leaving 9 bases not matched to a gene. This CDR3 has 16 residues. DNA for the CDR3: TGTGCCAGCAGCTCCTCCTCGGGGACTAGCGACTACGAGCAGTACTTC. This gives the protein CASSSSSGTSDYEQYF. Together with reference TRBV7-9 and TRBJ2-7, the CDR3 gives the full variable domain: DTGVSQNPRHKITKRGQNVTFRCDPISEHNRLYWYRQTLGQGPEFLTYFQNEAQLEKSRLLSDRFSAERPKGSFSTLEIQRTEQGDSAMYLCASSSSSGTSDYEQYFGPGTRLTVT.

This sequence joins TRBV27 and TRBJ2-7, with a weak D call TRBD2 (5 bases). Trimming shortened V by 5 bases and J by 4 bases, and 15 bases separated the two germline ends. The CDR3 is 14 residues long. The germline V gene encodes CDR1 MNHEY and CDR2 SMNVEV (reference sequence). CDR3 coding DNA: TGTGCCAGCAGTCCGAGGGCCAACAATTACGAGCAGTACTTC. It specifies CASSPRANNYEQYF.

This chain joins TRBV3-1 (or the pseudogene TRBV3-2) and TRBJ2-7, with 9 bases fitting TRBD2. Germline V CDR1 and CDR2: LGHDT, YNNKEL (reference sequence). There are 15 residues in the CDR3. V dropped 4 bases and J dropped 7; count of bases not matched to a gene: 11. CDR3 sequence: CASSPGVAGVGEQYF. CDR3 sequence (DNA): TGTGCCAGCAGCCCCGGGGTAGCGGGAGTAGGTGAGCAGTACTTC.

The chain couples TRBV3-1 (or the pseudogene TRBV3-2) to TRBJ1-1, with unresolved D. The CDR3 runs to 18 residues. From germline, CDR1 is LGHDT and CDR2 YNNKEL (reference sequence). Deletions cut 2 bases from V and 0 bases from J, with 19 bases between. CDR3 loop: CASSQNFPSTVMNTEAFF. In nucleotides, the CDR3 is TGTGCCAGCAGCCAAAATTTCCCTTCGACGGTGATGAACACTGAAGCTTTCTTT.

This clone was seen a handful of times. CDR3 coding DNA: TGTGCCACCAGCGGGGGAACAGGCCGGACCTACGAGCAGTACTTC. Encoded protein: CATSGGTGRTYEQYF. J is TRBJ2-7 and V is TRBV24-1; a weak D match, TRBD2 (6 bases). CDR3 length: 15 residues. CDR1 KGHDR and CDR2 SFDVKD come from the germline V gene. V lost 7 bases to trimming and J lost 2 bases, with 17 bases between them.

The chain has TRBV4-2 and TRBJ2-7; 9 bases agree with TRBD2. The CDR3 has 16 amino acids. Germline-derived CDR1 and CDR2 are LGHNA and YNFKEQ. J was trimmed by 3 bases and V by 2 bases; bases with no gene match: 8. CDR3 sequence: CASSQLLAGTLYEQYF. The CDR3 region has the DNA TGTGCCAGCAGCCAACTTCTAGCGGGAACTCTCTACGAGCAGTACTTC.

The chain combines TRBV3-1 (or the pseudogene TRBV3-2) with TRBJ1-4; D is unresolved. Trimming cost V 7 bases and J 2 bases, with 20 bases left between them. This CDR3 is built from 17 residues. Germline-derived CDR1 and CDR2 are LGHDT and YNNKEL (reference sequence). The CDR3 bases are TGTGCCAGCAAAAGTGACACACCCCTGGCGACTAATGAAAAACTGTTTTTT. This encodes CASKSDTPLATNEKLFF.

This chain joins TRBV12-5 and TRBJ2-1; TRBD2 is a possible D gene (5 bases). The CDR3 totals 18 residues. The V gene's germline CDR1 is LGHNT and CDR2 FRNRAP. The ends were cut back, 0 bases at V and 4 bases at J, with 19 bases in the middle. Here the CDR3 reads CASGLVSDGRVGYNEQFF. The CDR3 nucleotides are TGTGCTAGTGGTTTGGTTTCAGACGGGCGGGTAGGGTACAATGAGCAGTTCTTC.

V usage is TRBV10-1 and J usage is TRBJ2-3; D is ambiguous. The CDR3 has 15 amino acids. The ends were cut back, 3 bases at V and 2 bases at J, with 12 bases in the middle. Germline loops: CDR1 WNHNN, CDR2 SYGVQD (reference sequence). In DNA form, the CDR3 reads TGCGCCAGCAGTGATCTGGCAACCGTCACAGATACGCAGTATTTT. Its translation: CASSDLATVTDTQYF.